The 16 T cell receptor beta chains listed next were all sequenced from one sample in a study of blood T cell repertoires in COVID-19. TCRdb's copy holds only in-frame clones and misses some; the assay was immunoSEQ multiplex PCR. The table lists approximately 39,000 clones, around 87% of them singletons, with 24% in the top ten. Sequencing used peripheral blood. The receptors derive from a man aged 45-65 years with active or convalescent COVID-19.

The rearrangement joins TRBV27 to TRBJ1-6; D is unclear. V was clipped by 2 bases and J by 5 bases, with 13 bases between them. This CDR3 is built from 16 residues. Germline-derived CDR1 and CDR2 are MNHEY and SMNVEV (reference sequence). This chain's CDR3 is CASSLSPAGNNSPLHF. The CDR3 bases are TGTGCCAGCAGTTTAAGCCCGGCGGGTAATAATTCACCCCTCCACTTT.

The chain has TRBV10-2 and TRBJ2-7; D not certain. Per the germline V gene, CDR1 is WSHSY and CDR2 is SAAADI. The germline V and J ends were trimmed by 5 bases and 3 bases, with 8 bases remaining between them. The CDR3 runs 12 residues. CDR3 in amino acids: CASSFDNYEQYF. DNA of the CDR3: TGCGCCAGCAGTTTCGACAACTACGAGCAGTACTTC.

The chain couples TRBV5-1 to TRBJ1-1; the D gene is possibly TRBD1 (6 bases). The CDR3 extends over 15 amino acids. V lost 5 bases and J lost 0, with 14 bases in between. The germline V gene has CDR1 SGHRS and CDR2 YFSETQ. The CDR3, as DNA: TGCGCCAGCAGTTCGACAGGACCAATGAACACTGAAGCTTTCTTT. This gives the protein CASSSTGPMNTEAFF.

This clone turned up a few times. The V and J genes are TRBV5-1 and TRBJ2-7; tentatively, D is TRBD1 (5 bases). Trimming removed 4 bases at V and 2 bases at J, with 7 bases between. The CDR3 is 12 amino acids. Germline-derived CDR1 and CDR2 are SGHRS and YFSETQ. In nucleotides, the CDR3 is TGCGCCAGCAGCGCACAGGCCTACGAGCAGTACTTC. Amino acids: CASSAQAYEQYF.

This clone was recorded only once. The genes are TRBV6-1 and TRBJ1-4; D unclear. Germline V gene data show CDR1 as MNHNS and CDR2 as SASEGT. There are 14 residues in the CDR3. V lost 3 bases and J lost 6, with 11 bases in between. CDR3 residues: CASSEGRQDEKLFF. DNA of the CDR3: TGTGCCAGCAGTGAGGGCAGGCAGGATGAAAAACTGTTTTTT.

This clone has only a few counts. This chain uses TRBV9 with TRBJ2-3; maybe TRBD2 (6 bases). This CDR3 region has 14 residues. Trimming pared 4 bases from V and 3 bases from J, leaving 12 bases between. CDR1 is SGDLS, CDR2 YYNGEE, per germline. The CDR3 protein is CASSPGRRTDTQYF. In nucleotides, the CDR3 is TGTGCCAGCAGCCCAGGGAGGAGGACAGATACGCAGTATTTT.

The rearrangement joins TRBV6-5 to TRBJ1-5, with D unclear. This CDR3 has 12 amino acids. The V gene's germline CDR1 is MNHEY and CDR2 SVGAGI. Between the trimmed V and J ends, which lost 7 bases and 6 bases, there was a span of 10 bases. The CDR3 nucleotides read TGTGCCAGCAATGGAGTGCGTCAGCCCCAGCATTTT. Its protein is CASNGVRQPQHF.

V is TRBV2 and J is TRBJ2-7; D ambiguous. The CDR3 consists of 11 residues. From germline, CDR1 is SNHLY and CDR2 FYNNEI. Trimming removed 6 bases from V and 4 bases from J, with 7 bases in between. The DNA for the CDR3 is TGTGCCAGCAGCGAGAATTACGAGCAGTACGTC. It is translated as CASSENYEQYV.

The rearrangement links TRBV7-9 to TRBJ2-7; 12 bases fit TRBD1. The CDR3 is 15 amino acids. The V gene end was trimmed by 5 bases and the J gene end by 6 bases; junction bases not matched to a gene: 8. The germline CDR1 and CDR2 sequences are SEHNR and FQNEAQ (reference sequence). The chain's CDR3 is CASSLKGTGGFEQYF. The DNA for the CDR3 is TGTGCCAGCAGCCTAAAAGGGACAGGGGGCTTCGAGCAGTACTTC.

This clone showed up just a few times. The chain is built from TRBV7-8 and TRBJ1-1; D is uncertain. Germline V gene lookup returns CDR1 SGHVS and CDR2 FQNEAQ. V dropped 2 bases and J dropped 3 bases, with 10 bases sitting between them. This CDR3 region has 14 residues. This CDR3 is CASSLMERDTEAFF. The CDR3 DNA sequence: TGTGCCAGCAGCTTAATGGAGAGGGACACTGAAGCTTTCTTT.

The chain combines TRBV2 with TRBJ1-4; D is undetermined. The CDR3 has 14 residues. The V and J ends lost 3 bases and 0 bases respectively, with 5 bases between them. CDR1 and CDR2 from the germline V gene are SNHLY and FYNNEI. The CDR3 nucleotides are TGTGCCAGCAGTGACCCAACAACTAATGAAAAACTGTTTTTT. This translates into CASSDPTTNEKLFF. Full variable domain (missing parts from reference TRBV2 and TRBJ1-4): EPEVTQTPSHQVTQMGQEVILRCVPISNHLYFYWYRQILGQKVEFLVSFYNNEISEKSEIFDDQFSVERPDGSNFTLKIRSTKLEDSAMYFCASSDPTTNEKLFFGSGTQLSVL.

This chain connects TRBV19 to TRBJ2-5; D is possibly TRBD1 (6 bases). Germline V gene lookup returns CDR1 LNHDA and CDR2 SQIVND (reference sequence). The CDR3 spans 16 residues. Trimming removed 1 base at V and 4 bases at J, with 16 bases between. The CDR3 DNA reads TGTGCCAGTAGTATAGGCGCGACAGGTGGTGCAGAGACCCAGTACTTC. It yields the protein CASSIGATGGAETQYF.

The CDR3 DNA follows: TGTGCCAGCAAGGGGCCTGCGAACACCGGGGAGCTGTTTTTT. Amino acid sequence: CASKGPANTGELFF. The chain is built from TRBV6-6 and TRBJ2-2; maybe TRBD1 (5 bases). This CDR3 is built from 14 residues. CDR1 is MNHNY and CDR2 is SVGAGI in the germline V gene (reference sequence). V was shortened by 7 bases and J by 0 bases, with 9 bases between the two germline ends.

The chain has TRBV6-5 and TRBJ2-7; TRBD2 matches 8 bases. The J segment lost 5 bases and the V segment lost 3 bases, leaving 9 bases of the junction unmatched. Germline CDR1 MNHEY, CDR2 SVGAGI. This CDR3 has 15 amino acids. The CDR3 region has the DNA TGTGCCAGCAGTTATTTTGGGCGGGAGGACGACGAGCAGTACTTC. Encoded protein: CASSYFGREDDEQYF.

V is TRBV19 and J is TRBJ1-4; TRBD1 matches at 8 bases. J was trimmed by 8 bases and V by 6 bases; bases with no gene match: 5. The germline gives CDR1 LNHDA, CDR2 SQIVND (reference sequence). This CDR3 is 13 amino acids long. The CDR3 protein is CASSQGAEEKLFF. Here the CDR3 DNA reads TGTGCCAGTAGCCAGGGGGCAGAAGAAAAACTGTTTTTT. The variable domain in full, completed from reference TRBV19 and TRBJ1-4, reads DGGITQSPKYLFRKEGQNVTLSCEQNLNHDAMYWYRQDPGQGLRLIYYSQIVNDFQKGDIAEGYSVSREKKESFPLTVTSAQKNPTAFYLCASSQGAEEKLFFGSGTQLSVL.

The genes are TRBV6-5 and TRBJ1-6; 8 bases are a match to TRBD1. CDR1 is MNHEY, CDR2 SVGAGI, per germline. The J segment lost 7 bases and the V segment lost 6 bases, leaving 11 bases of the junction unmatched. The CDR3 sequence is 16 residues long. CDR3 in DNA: TGTGCCAGCAGATACACCCAGGGGGCGGAAAATTCACCCCTCCACTTT. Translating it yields CASRYTQGAENSPLHF.